Each of the 24 T cell receptor beta chains below was sequenced from the same sample in a study of cytomegalovirus exposure and HLA in healthy donors. This PCR relied on a set of 60 Vbeta primers and 13 Jbeta primers. Using immunoSEQ multiplex PCR, the repertoire was profiled, and TCRdb retains in-frame clones only, with some absent. The profile shows about 200,000 clones, 65% to 90% of them singletons. The specimen sequenced was PBMCs. The origin of the receptors is a woman younger than 45 in good health and CMV-seronegative.

To note about this clone: Other DNA variants within this sample encode the same CDR3. The chain employs TRBV7-2 and TRBJ1-2, with D maybe TRBD1 (6 bases). The CDR3 extends over 13 amino acids. V shed 5 bases and J shed 5 bases, with 12 bases lying between them. Germline assignment: CDR1 SGHTA and CDR2 FQGNSA. The CDR3: CASSLDRLYGYTF. CDR3 in DNA: TGTGCCAGCAGCCTCGACAGGTTATATGGCTACACCTTC.

The sample holds a few counts of this clone. V gene TRBV19 combines with J gene TRBJ2-2; 9 nucleotides agree with TRBD1. J gave up 6 bases and V 3 bases, and 5 bases lay outside the gene matches. The length of the CDR3 is 15 residues. The germline gives CDR1 LNHDA, CDR2 SQIVND (reference sequence). The CDR3: CASSMGTGYPGELFF. In DNA form, the CDR3 reads TGTGCCAGTAGTATGGGGACAGGGTACCCCGGGGAGCTGTTTTTT.

V is TRBV7-8 and J is TRBJ2-2; weak D call: TRBD2 (6 bases). Germline V CDR1 and CDR2: SGHVS, FQNEAQ. V lost 4 bases and J lost 4, with 16 bases in between. The CDR3 contains 16 residues. The DNA of the CDR3 is TGTGCCAGCAGCTCTCCCGGCGGGACGGTCACCGGGGAGCTGTTTTTT. This sequence encodes CASSSPGGTVTGELFF.

This clone was seen once. The chain recombines TRBV4-1 with TRBJ1-5; D ambiguous. This CDR3 spans 15 amino acids. V lost 4 bases, J lost 5 bases, and 15 bases lay in between. Germline lookup yields CDR1 MGHRA and CDR2 YSYEKL. The CDR3: CASSPTWPLDQPQHF. CDR3 DNA sequence: TGCGCCAGCAGCCCAACCTGGCCCCTAGATCAGCCCCAGCATTTT.

The genes are TRBV5-1 and TRBJ2-1; TRBD2 matches at 9 bases. J lost 0 bases, V lost 1 base, and 2 bases had no gene match. CDR3 length: 16 residues. Germline V gene lookup returns CDR1 SGHRS and CDR2 YFSETQ. CDR3: CASSLLAGSSYNEQFF. The DNA for the CDR3 is TGCGCCAGCAGCTTGCTAGCGGGGAGCTCCTACAATGAGCAGTTCTTC.

This clone was detected a few times. The rearrangement uses TRBV6-6 and TRBJ1-1; 10 positions agree with TRBD1. Trimming took 8 bases from V and 2 from J; bases not matched to a gene: 8. This CDR3 comprises 15 residues. From germline, CDR1 is MNHNY and CDR2 SVGAGI (reference sequence). Here the CDR3 reads CASAIRDRGNTEAFF. The CDR3 DNA reads as TGTGCCAGCGCGATTAGGGACAGGGGAAACACTGAAGCTTTCTTT.

The V gene is TRBV15, the J gene TRBJ1-1; 7 bases are shared with TRBD1. Trimming at V came to 1 base and at J to 11 bases, leaving 13 bases not matched to a gene. Germline CDR1 reads LNHNV; CDR2 reads YYDKDF (reference sequence). CDR3 length equals 15 residues. The CDR3 region is CATSRGGTAPSWAFF. The CDR3 bases are TGTGCCACCAGCAGAGGTGGGACAGCTCCCTCCTGGGCTTTCTTT.

The V and J genes are TRBV5-1 and TRBJ1-3; 8 bases agree with TRBD1. V shed 3 bases, J shed 0 bases, and the junction held 2 bases outside the gene matches. This CDR3 is built from 15 residues. The germline CDR1 and CDR2 sequences are SGHRS and YFSETQ. Here the CDR3 reads CASSWGQDSGNTIYF. In DNA, the CDR3 is TGCGCCAGCAGCTGGGGACAGGACTCTGGAAACACCATATATTTT.

The rearrangement uses TRBV28 and TRBJ2-7; no definite D call. Trimming removed 6 bases at V and 4 bases at J, with 7 bases between. Germline CDR1 and CDR2: MDHEN and SYDVKM. The CDR3 sequence is 11 residues long. The CDR3 sequence: CASSSRYEQYF. The CDR3 nucleotides are TGTGCCAGCAGCTCTAGGTACGAGCAGTACTTC.

The J gene is TRBJ1-2, the V gene TRBV7-3, with TRBD1 as a possible D gene (5 bases). CDR1 is SGHTA, CDR2 FQGTGA, per germline. V was cut by 6 bases and J by 5 bases, with 13 bases left in between. The CDR3 has 13 residues. Here the CDR3 reads CASSQGVGYGYTF. The CDR3 nucleotides are TGTGCCAGCAGTCAAGGGGTGGGGTATGGCTACACCTTC.

The rearrangement uses TRBV28 and TRBJ2-3; D call uncertain. Looked up from germline, CDR1 is MDHEN and CDR2 is SYDVKM. V lost 0 bases and J lost 4, with 8 bases in between. This CDR3 has 14 amino acids. CDR3 loop: CASSLWVDADTQYF. For the CDR3, the DNA is TGTGCCAGCAGTTTATGGGTAGATGCAGATACGCAGTATTTT. Using reference TRBV28 and TRBJ2-3 for the parts outside the CDR3, the full variable domain is DVKVTQSSRYLVKRTGEKVFLECVQDMDHENMFWYRQDPGLGLRLIYFSYDVKMKEKGDIPEGYSVSREKKERFSLILESASTNQTSMYLCASSLWVDADTQYFGPGTRLTVL.

In nucleotides, the CDR3 is TGTGCCAGCAGTGACCCCTTCGGGGGCGGGAGGCCTCTACTCTACAATGAGCAGTTCTTC. This encodes CASSDPFGGGRPLLYNEQFF. This chain uses TRBV6-1 with TRBJ2-1; 8 bases are a match to TRBD2. Germline lookup yields CDR1 MNHNS and CDR2 SASEGT. J lost 3 bases, V lost 3 bases, and 19 bases had no gene match. This CDR3 is 20 amino acids long.

This chain uses TRBV28 with TRBJ1-4; 11 nucleotides agree with TRBD1. Germline values: CDR1 MDHEN, CDR2 SYDVKM. J lost 8 bases, V lost 5 bases, and 7 bases had no gene match. This CDR3 region has 15 residues. The DNA for the CDR3 is TGTGCCAGCAGTCCGCCGGGACAGGGGGAGGAAAAACTGTTTTTT. This encodes CASSPPGQGEEKLFF.

J is TRBJ2-1 and V is TRBV13; unclear D gene. The CDR3 is 12 amino acids. Germline CDR1 and CDR2: PRHDT and FYEKMQ (reference sequence). V gave up 3 bases and J gave up 9 bases, with 9 bases separating them. The CDR3: CASSFLGAEQFF. The CDR3, as DNA: TGTGCCAGCAGCTTCCTCGGAGCTGAGCAGTTCTTC.

The CDR3 is CASKLSGVDPDTQYF. CDR3 bases: TGTGCCAGCAAATTAAGCGGGGTCGACCCAGATACGCAGTATTTT. This rearrangement joins TRBV27 to TRBJ2-3; TRBD2 matches at 7 bases. The CDR3 sequence is 15 residues long. The germline V gene has CDR1 MNHEY and CDR2 SMNVEV (reference sequence). V trimming: 7 bases; J trimming: 4 bases; junction bases outside the gene matches: 11.

The rearrangement uses TRBV5-1 and TRBJ2-3, with 8 positions matching TRBD2. The CDR3 has 15 residues. V lost 4 bases to trimming and J lost 3 bases; unmatched junction nucleotides: 7. Germline V gene data show CDR1 as SGHRS and CDR2 as YFSETQ. Here the CDR3 reads CASSPLAGKTDTQYF. The CDR3 region has the DNA TGCGCCAGCAGCCCGTTAGCGGGAAAGACAGATACGCAGTATTTT.

The gene calls are TRBV27 and TRBJ2-1, with TRBD2 identical over 9 bases. The germline V gene encodes CDR1 MNHEY and CDR2 SMNVEV (reference sequence). Unmatched junction bases numbered 10, after V lost 5 bases and J lost 5 bases. This CDR3 is 16 amino acids long. CDR3 DNA sequence: TGTGCCAGCAGTCTAACTTGGACTAGCGCGGACAATGAGCAGTTCTTC. It is translated as CASSLTWTSADNEQFF.

J is TRBJ1-2 and V is TRBV7-9, with TRBD1 identical over 8 bases. The J segment lost 8 bases and the V segment lost 4 bases, leaving 9 bases of the junction unmatched. Per germline, CDR1 SEHNR and CDR2 FQNEAQ (reference sequence). This CDR3 contains 14 residues. The CDR3 sequence is CASSYGQGLVGYTF. The CDR3 DNA follows: TGTGCCAGCAGCTACGGACAGGGTTTAGTCGGCTACACCTTC. Combining the CDR3 with reference TRBV7-9 and TRBJ1-2 gives the whole variable domain DTGVSQNPRHKITKRGQNVTFRCDPISEHNRLYWYRQTLGQGPEFLTYFQNEAQLEKSRLLSDRFSAERPKGSFSTLEIQRTEQGDSAMYLCASSYGQGLVGYTFGSGTRLTVV.

The rearrangement links TRBV7-8 to TRBJ2-7, with a possible D match to TRBD1 (6 bases). Trimming cost V 1 base and J 7 bases, with 14 bases left between them. Germline V gene sequence: CDR1 SGHVS, CDR2 FQNEAQ. This CDR3 is built from 14 residues. The CDR3 loop is CASSLVGHPSEQYF. CDR3 bases: TGTGCCAGCAGCTTAGTGGGACACCCCTCGGAGCAGTACTTC.

V gene TRBV2 combines with J gene TRBJ1-1, with 8 positions matching TRBD1. V lost 5 bases and J lost 5; bases outside the gene matches: 4. This CDR3 region has 13 residues. Germline-derived CDR1 and CDR2 are SNHLY and FYNNEI. CDR3 sequence (DNA): TGTGCCAGCAGTCAACAGGGGGGGACTGAAGCTTTCTTT. Residues: CASSQQGGTEAFF.

The chain joins TRBV2 to TRBJ2-3; 8 bases map to TRBD2. V lost 4 bases to trimming and J lost 4 bases; unmatched junction nucleotides: 4. The CDR3 length is 14 residues. Per the germline V gene, CDR1 is SNHLY and CDR2 is FYNNEI. CDR3 sequence (DNA): TGTGCCAGCAGTGCAGCGGGAGCTTCAGATACGCAGTATTTT. Amino acid sequence: CASSAAGASDTQYF.

This chain joins TRBV6-5 and TRBJ2-5; 9 bases are shared with TRBD2. Trimming took 2 bases from V and 5 from J; bases not matched to a gene: 6. The CDR3 sequence is 15 residues long. From germline, CDR1 is MNHEY and CDR2 SVGAGI. Here the CDR3 reads CASSYGGGAIETQYF. The CDR3 DNA follows: TGTGCCAGCAGTTACGGCGGGGGGGCCATCGAGACCCAGTACTTC.

The V and J genes are TRBV4-1 and TRBJ2-7; tentative D call: TRBD2 (5 bases). Germline-derived CDR1 and CDR2 are MGHRA and YSYEKL. The CDR3 spans 15 residues. V dropped 4 bases and J dropped 6 bases, with 19 bases sitting between them. CDR3 region: CASSPLGQEVSEQYF. CDR3 nucleotides: TGCGCCAGCAGCCCCCTTGGGCAGGAGGTGAGCGAGCAGTACTTC.

The chain links TRBV5-1 to TRBJ1-1, with a possible D match to TRBD1 (6 bases). Per the germline V gene, CDR1 is SGHRS and CDR2 is YFSETQ. The CDR3 is made up of 14 amino acids. V lost 0 bases and J 9 bases, leaving 15 bases between the germline ends. The CDR3 nucleotides read TGCGCCAGCAGCTTGGGACAGGCCCTCGATAAAGCTTTCTTT. It encodes CASSLGQALDKAFF.